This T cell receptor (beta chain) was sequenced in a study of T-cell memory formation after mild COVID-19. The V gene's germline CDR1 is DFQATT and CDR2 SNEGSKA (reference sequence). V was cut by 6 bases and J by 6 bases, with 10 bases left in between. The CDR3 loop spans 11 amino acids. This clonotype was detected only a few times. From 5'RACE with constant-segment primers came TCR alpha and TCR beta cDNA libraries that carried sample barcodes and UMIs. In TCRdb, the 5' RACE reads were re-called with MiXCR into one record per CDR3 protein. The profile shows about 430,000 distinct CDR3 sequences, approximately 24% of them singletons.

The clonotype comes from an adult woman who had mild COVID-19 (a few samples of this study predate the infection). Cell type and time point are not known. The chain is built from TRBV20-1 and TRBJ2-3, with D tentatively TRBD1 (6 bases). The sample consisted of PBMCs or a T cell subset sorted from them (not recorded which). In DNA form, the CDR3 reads TGCAGTGCAGGGGGTTCCGATACGCAGTATTTT. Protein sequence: CSAGGSDTQYF.